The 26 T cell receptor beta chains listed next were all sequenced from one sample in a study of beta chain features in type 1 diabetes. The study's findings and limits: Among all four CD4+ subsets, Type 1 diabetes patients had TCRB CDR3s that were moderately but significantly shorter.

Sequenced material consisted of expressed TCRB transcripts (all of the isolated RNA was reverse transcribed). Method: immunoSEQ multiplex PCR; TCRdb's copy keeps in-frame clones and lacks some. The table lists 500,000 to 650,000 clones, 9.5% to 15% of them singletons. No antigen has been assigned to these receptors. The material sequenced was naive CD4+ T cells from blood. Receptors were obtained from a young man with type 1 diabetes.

CDR3 protein: CSVVPGSSSYEQYF. In nucleotides, the CDR3 is TGCAGCGTTGTGCCAGGGTCTTCCTCCTACGAGCAGTACTTC. The V and J genes are TRBV29-1 and TRBJ2-7; D may be TRBD1 (5 bases). V was trimmed by 4 bases and J by 0 bases, leaving 13 bases between them. Germline loops: CDR1 SQVTM, CDR2 ANQGSEA. The CDR3 runs 14 residues.

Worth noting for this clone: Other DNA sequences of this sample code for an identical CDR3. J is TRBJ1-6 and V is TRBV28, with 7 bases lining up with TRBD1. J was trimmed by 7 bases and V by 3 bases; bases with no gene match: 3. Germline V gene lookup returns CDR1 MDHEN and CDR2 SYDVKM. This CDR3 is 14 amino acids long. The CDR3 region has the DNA TGTGCCAGCAGTTTGGTACAGGGGAATTCACCCCTCCACTTT. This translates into CASSLVQGNSPLHF.

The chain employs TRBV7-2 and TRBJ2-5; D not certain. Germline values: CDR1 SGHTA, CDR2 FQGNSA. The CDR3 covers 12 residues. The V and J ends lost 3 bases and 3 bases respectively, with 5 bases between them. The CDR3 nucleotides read TGTGCCAGCAGCTTGGAAAAAGAGACCCAGTACTTC. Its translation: CASSLEKETQYF.

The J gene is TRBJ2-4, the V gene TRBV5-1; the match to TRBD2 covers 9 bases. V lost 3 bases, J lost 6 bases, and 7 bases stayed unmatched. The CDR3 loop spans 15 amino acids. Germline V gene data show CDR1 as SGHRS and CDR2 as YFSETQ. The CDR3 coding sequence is TGCGCCAGCAGCTGGACCGGGACTAGCAGAAACATTCAGTACTTC. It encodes CASSWTGTSRNIQYF.

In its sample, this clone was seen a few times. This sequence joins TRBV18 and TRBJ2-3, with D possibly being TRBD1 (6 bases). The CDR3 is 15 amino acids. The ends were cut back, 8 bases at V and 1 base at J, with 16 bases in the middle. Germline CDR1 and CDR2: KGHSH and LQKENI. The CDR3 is CASGNRDGGTDTQYF. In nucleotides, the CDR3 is TGTGCCAGCGGAAACAGGGACGGGGGCACAGATACGCAGTATTTT.

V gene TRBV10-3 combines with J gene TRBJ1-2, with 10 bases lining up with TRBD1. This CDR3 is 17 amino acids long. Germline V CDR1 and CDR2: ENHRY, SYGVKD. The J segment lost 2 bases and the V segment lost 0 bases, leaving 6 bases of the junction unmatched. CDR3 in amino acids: CAISESSMGQGNYGYTF. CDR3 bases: TGTGCCATCAGTGAGTCTTCTATGGGACAGGGGAACTATGGCTACACCTTC.

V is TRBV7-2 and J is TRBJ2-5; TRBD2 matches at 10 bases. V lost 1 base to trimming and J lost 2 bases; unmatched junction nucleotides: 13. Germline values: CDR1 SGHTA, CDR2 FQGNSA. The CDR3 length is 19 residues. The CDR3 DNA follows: TGTGCCAGCAGCTTAGTGGCTAGCGGGGGCCCGGGGAGGCAAGAGACCCAGTACTTC. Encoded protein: CASSLVASGGPGRQETQYF.

The CDR3 region has the DNA TGTGCCAGCATGCGACAGGGGGGAACCGGGGAGCTGTTTTTT. It yields the protein CASMRQGGTGELFF. This rearrangement joins TRBV2 to TRBJ2-2; TRBD1 matches 9 bases. Trimming at V came to 7 bases and at J to 5 bases, leaving 5 bases not matched to a gene. CDR3 length equals 14 residues. CDR1 and CDR2 from the germline V gene are SNHLY and FYNNEI.

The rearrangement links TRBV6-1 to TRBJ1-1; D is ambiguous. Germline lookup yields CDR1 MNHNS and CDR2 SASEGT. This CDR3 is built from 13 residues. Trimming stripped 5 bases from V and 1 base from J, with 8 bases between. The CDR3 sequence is CASSLDGNTEAFF. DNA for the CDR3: TGTGCCAGCAGTTTAGATGGGAACACTGAAGCTTTCTTT.

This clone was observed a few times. CDR3 sequence: CASSAFEQGYEQYF. CDR3 coding DNA: TGTGCCAGCAGCGCCTTTGAACAGGGGTACGAGCAGTACTTC. This sequence joins TRBV9 and TRBJ2-7, with 7 bases fitting TRBD1. CDR1 SGDLS and CDR2 YYNGEE come from the germline V gene. Unmatched junction bases numbered 7, after V lost 3 bases and J lost 4 bases. The CDR3 totals 14 residues. The variable domain in full, completed from reference TRBV9 and TRBJ2-7, reads DSGVTQTPKHLITATGQRVTLRCSPRSGDLSVYWYQQSLDQGLQFLIQYYNGEERAKGNILERFSAQQFPDLHSELNLSSLELGDSALYFCASSAFEQGYEQYFGPGTRLTVT.

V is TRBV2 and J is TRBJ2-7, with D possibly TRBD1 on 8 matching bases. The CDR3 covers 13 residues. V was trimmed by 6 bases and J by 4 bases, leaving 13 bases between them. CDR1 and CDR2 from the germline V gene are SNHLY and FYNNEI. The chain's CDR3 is CASSGQGGYEQYF. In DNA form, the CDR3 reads TGTGCCAGCAGCGGACAGGGAGGGTACGAGCAGTACTTC.

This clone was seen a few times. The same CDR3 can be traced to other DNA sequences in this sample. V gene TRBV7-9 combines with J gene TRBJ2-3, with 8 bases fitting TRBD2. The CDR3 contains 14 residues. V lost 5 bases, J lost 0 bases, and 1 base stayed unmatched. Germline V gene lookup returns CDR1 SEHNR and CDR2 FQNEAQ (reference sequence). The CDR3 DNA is TGTGCCAGCAGCCCTAGCGGGAGCACAGATACGCAGTATTTT. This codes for CASSPSGSTDTQYF.

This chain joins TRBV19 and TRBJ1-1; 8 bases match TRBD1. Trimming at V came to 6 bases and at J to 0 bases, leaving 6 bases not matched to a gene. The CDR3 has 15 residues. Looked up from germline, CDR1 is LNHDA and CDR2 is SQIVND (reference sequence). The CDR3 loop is CASSRTGNMNTEAFF. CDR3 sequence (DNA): TGTGCCAGTAGCAGGACAGGGAACATGAACACTGAAGCTTTCTTT.

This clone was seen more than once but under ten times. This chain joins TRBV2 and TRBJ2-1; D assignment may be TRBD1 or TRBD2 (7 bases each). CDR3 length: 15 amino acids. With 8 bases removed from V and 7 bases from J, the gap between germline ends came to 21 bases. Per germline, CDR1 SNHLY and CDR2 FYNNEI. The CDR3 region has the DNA TGTGCCAGCCTCCCGGGCTCAGGGGGGGATAATGAGCAGTTCTTC. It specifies CASLPGSGGDNEQFF.

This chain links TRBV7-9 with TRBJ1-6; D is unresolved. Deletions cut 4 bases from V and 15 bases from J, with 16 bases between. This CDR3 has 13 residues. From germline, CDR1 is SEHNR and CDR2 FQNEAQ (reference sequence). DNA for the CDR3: TGTGCCAGCAGCTCCGAAAGGGCTCGGGTCCTCCACTTT. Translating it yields CASSSERARVLHF.

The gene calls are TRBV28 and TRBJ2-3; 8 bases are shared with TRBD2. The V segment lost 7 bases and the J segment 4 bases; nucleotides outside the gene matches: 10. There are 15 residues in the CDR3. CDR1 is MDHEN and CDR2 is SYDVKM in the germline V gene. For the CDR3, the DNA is TGTGCCAGCAACTCGGGGGGGGCCCTGGCAGATACGCAGTATTTT. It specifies CASNSGGALADTQYF.

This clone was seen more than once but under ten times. CDR3 sequence (DNA): TGCAGCGCGGGAGGACAGGGAAACGGGCTCTACGAGCAGTACTTC. Amino acids: CSAGGQGNGLYEQYF. The chain has TRBV29-1 and TRBJ2-7, with D possibly being TRBD1 (8 bases). Trimming took 7 bases from V and 3 from J, leaving 22 bases between them. The CDR3 runs 15 residues. Germline CDR1 is SQVTM and CDR2 is ANQGSEA.

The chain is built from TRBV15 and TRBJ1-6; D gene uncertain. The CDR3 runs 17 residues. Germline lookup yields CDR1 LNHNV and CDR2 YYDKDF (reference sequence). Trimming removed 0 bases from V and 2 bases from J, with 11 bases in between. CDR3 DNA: TGTGCCACCAGCAGAGATCGAATAACCCCCTATAATTCACCCCTCCACTTT. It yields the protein CATSRDRITPYNSPLHF.

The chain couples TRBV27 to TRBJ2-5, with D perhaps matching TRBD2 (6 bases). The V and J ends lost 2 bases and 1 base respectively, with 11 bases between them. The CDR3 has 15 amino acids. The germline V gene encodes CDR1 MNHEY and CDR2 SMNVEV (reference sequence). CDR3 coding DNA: TGTGCCAGCAGTTTAGACGGAGGGCTCCAAGAGACCCAGTACTTC. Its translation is CASSLDGGLQETQYF.

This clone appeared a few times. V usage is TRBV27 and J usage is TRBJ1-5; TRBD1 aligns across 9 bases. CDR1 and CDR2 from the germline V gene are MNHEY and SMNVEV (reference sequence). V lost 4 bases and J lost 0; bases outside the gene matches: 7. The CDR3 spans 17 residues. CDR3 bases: TGTGCCAGCAGTTGGGGACAGGGACCTTATAGCAATCAGCCCCAGCATTTT. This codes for CASSWGQGPYSNQPQHF.

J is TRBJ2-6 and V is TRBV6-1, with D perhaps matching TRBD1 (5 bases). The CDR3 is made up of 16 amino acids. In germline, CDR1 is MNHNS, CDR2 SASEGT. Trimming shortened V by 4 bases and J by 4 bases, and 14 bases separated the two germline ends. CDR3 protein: CASSVSPGIGANVLTF. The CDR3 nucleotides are TGTGCCAGCAGTGTAAGTCCAGGGATCGGGGCCAACGTCCTGACTTTC.

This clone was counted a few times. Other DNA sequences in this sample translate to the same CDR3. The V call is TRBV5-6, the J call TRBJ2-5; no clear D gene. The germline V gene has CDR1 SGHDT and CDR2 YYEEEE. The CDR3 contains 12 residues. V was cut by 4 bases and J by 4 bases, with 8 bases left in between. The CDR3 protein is CASSPGGETQYF. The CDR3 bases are TGTGCCAGCAGCCCGGGCGGAGAGACCCAGTACTTC. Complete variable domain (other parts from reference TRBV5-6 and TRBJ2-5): DAGVTQSPTHLIKTRGQQVTLRCSPKSGHDTVSWYQQALGQGPQFIFQYYEEEERQRGNFPDRFSGHQFPNYSSELNVNALLLGDSALYLCASSPGGETQYFGPGTRLLVL.

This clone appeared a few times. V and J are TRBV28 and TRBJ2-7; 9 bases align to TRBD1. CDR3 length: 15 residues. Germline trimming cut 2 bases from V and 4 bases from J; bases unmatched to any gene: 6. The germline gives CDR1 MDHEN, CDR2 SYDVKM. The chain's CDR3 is CASSLRGTGLYEQYF. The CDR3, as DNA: TGTGCCAGCAGTTTAAGGGGGACAGGGCTATACGAGCAGTACTTC.

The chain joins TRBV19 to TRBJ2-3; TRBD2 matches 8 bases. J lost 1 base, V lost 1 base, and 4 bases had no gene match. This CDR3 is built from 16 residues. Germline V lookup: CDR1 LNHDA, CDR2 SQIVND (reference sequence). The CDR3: CASSIAGRGGTDTQYF. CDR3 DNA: TGTGCCAGTAGTATAGCCGGGAGGGGTGGCACAGATACGCAGTATTTT.

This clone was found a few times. CDR3 coding DNA: TGTGCCAGCAGTCCCGACACAGGGGTGAGCAATCAGCCCCAGCATTTT. Amino acids: CASSPDTGVSNQPQHF. J is TRBJ1-5 and V is TRBV27, with 7 bases fitting TRBD1. Per the germline V gene, CDR1 is MNHEY and CDR2 is SMNVEV (reference sequence). Trimming cost V 5 bases and J 1 base; bases outside gene matches: 8. This CDR3 has 16 residues.

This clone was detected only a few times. In nucleotides, the CDR3 is TGTGCCAGCAGCGCCCTGGGAACCAACAATGAGCAGTTCTTC. Encoded protein: CASSALGTNNEQFF. The chain uses TRBV7-3 and TRBJ2-1; D gene ambiguous. There are 14 residues in the CDR3. Trimming shortened V by 5 bases and J by 5 bases, and 13 bases separated the two germline ends. The germline V gene has CDR1 SGHTA and CDR2 FQGTGA.